This T cell receptor beta chain was captured by sequencing in a study of control samples from healthy donors and cancer patients. Trimming removed 5 bases at V and 4 bases at J, with 15 bases between. Germline CDR1 SGHDT, CDR2 YYEEEE. The CDR3 covers 15 residues. Sequencing used immunoSEQ multiplex PCR; TCRdb keeps in-frame clones, though not all of them. The sample has 150,000 to 200,000 clones; around 90% are singletons. The sequence was collected from a woman between 50 and 59 years old in good health. The sample consisted of blood. J is TRBJ1-4 and V is TRBV5-6; D unclear. CDR3 in amino acids: CASSDPRGLNEKLFF. CDR3 DNA: TGTGCCAGCAGTGACCCCCGGGGTCTTAATGAAAAACTGTTTTTT.